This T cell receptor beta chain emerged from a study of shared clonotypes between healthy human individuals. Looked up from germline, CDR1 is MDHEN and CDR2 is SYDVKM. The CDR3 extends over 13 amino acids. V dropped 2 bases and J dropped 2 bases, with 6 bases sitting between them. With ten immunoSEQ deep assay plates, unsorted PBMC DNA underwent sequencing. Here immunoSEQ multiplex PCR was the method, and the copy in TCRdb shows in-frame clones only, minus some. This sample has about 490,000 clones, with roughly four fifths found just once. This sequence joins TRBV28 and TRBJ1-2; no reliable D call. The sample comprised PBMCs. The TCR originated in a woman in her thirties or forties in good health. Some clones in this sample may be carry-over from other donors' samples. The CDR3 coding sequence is TGTGCCAGCAGTTTAGCAGAAAACTATGGCTACACCTTC. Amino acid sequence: CASSLAENYGYTF.